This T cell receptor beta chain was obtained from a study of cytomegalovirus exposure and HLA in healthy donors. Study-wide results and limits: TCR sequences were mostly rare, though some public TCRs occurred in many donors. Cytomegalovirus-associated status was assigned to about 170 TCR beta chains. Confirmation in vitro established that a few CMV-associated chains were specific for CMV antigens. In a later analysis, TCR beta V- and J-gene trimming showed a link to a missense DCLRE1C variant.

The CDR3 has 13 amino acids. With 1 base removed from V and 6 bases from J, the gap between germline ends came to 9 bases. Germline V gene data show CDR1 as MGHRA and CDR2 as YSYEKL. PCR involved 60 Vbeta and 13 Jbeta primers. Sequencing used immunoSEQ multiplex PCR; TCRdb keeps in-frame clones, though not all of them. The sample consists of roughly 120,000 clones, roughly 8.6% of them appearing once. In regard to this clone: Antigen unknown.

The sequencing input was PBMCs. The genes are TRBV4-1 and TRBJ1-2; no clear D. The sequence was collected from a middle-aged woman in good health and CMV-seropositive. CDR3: CASSQVLLDGYTF. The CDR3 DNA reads TGCGCCAGCAGCCAAGTTCTATTGGATGGCTACACCTTC.